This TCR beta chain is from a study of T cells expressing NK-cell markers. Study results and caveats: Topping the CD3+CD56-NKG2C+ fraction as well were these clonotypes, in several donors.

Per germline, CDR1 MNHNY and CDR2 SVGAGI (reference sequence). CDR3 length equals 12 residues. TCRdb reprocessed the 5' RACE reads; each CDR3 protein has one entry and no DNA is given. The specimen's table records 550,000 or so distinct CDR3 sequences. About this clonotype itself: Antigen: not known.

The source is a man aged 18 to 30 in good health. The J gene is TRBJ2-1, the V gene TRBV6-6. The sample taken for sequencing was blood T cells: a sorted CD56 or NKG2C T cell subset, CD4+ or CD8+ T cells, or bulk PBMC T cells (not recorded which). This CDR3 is CASHPDPNEQFF.